The rows below give T cell receptor beta chains drawn from one sample of a study of PD-L1 blockade in urothelial cancer. TCRdb's copy holds only in-frame clones and misses some; the assay was immunoSEQ multiplex PCR. The data show around 100,000 clones, with about 85% seen just once and roughly 2.2% held by the top ten. Material: PBMCs, obtained around atezolizumab (anti-PD-L1) treatment. The receptors stem from a man aged 50-59 years with urothelial cancer. CDR3s include the opening cysteine and the closing phenylalanine or tryptophan. A D gene is named only where the DNA matches it firmly. Size values are once, few and many counts, or a class for expanded clones, and some rows have none.

>few|TRBJ1-5|TRBV6-6|TRBD1
TGTGCCAGCAGTCGGACAGGCTATCAGCCCCAGCATTTT
CASSRTGYQPQHF
>-|TRBJ2-1|TRBV19|-
TGTGCCACCACGGAGACGTACAATGAGCAGTTCTTC
CATTETYNEQFF
>once|TRBJ2-3|TRBV19|TRBD2
TGTGCCAGTAGTATCCAGCGGGGGGATACGCAGTATTTT
CASSIQRGDTQYF
>-|TRBJ2-3|TRBV25-1|TRBD1
TGTGCCAGCAGTGATATAGAAGGGGGCGTGTTAGATACGCAGTATTTT
CASSDIEGGVLDTQYF
>-|TRBJ2-3|TRBV19|-
TGTGCCAGTAGTCCCCCTAGCACAGATACGCAGTATTTT
CASSPPSTDTQYF
>-|TRBJ2-3|TRBV7-9|-
TGTGCCAGCAGCTTAGCCGGAGGGGGGGACACAGATACGCAGTATTTT
CASSLAGGGDTDTQYF
>-|TRBJ2-1|TRBV4-1|TRBD2
TGCGCCAGCAGCCAAGATAGGGGGACTAGCGACTCCTACAATGAGCAGTTCTTC
CASSQDRGTSDSYNEQFF
>-|TRBJ2-2|TRBV19|TRBD1
TGTGCCAGTGAGGGACAGGGGGTCACCGGGGAGCTGTTTTTT
CASEGQGVTGELFF
>-|TRBJ1-6|TRBV19|TRBD1
TGTGCCAGTAGTACCTGGGGACAGGGAAATTCACCCCTCCACTTT
CASSTWGQGNSPLHF
>once|TRBJ2-1|TRBV6-6|-
TGTGCCAGCAGCTTAGCGGTAAATGAGCAGTTCTTC
CASSLAVNEQFF
>-|TRBJ1-5|TRBV28|TRBD1
TGTGCCAGCAGTTCCACCGGGACAGGATTCCAGCCCCAGCATTTT
CASSSTGTGFQPQHF
>-|TRBJ1-2|TRBV6-5|TRBD1
TGTGCCAGCAGTTACTCGGGGACAGGGTGGGGCTACACCTTC
CASSYSGTGWGYTF
>few|TRBJ1-1|TRBV18|-
TGTGCCAGCTCACCTGCAGGTGGTGCTGAAGCTTTCTTT
CASSPAGGAEAFF
>-|TRBJ2-4|TRBV4-1|-
TGCGCCAGCAGCCTACGACTAGGGTGGTTCGAAAACATTCAGTACTTC
CASSLRLGWFENIQYF
>-|TRBJ1-2|TRBV27|-
TGTGCCAGCAGTTTATCTCGGGGGGGGACGGGCGGAGGAGGCTACACCTTC
CASSLSRGGTGGGGYTF
>-|TRBJ1-2|TRBV30|-
TGTGCCTGGGGACACATCAGCTATGGCTACACCTTC
CAWGHISYGYTF
>once|TRBJ2-1|TRBV13|-
TGTGCCAGCAGCTTAGTGTTGGCGGGTGAGCAGTTCTTC
CASSLVLAGEQFF
>-|TRBJ1-1|TRBV5-1|-
TGCGCCAGCAGTATTAACACTGAAGCTTTCTTT
CASSINTEAFF
>-|TRBJ2-7|TRBV7-2|TRBD1
TGTGCCAGCAGCTTTACAGGGGGCGACGAGCAGTACTTC
CASSFTGGDEQYF
>-|TRBJ2-3|TRBV30|TRBD2
TGTGCCTGGAGTCTCCGACTAGCGGGAGACACGCAGTATTTT
CAWSLRLAGDTQYF
>-|TRBJ2-5|TRBV30|-
TGTGCCTGGACAGGGGGAGGAGAGACCCAGTACTTC
CAWTGGGETQYF
>-|TRBJ1-1|TRBV15|-
TGTGCCACCAGCAGAGAAGACACCAACACTGAAGCTTTCTTT
CATSREDTNTEAFF
>-|TRBJ2-2|TRBV6-5|-
TGTGCCAGCAGGACGGGTAGAAAAAGCGGGGAGCTGTTTTTT
CASRTGRKSGELFF
>-|TRBJ1-2|TRBV6-1|TRBD1
TGTGCCAGCAGTGCCGAGCTGGACAGGGACTATGGCTACACCTTC
CASSAELDRDYGYTF
>-|TRBJ2-7|TRBV14|TRBD2
TGTGCCAGCAGCGCTGGGACTAGGGGGGAGAGAGAGCAGTACTTC
CASSAGTRGEREQYF
>-|TRBJ2-5|TRBV7-9|-
TGTGCCAGCAGCTTAACGAGCCTCCCCCAAGAGACCCAGTACTTC
CASSLTSLPQETQYF